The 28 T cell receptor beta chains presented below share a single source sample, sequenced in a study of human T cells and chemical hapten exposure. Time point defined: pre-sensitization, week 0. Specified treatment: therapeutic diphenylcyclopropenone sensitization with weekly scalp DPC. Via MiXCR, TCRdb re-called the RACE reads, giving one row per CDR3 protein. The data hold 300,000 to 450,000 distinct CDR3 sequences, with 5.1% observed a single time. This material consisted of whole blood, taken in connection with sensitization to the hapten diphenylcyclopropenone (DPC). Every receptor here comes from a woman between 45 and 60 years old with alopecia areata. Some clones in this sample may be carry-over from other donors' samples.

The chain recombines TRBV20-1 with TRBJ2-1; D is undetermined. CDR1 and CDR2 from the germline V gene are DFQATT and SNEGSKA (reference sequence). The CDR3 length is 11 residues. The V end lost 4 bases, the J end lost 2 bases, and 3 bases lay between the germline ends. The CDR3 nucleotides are TGCAGTGCTATGGCCTACAATGAGCAGTTCTTC. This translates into CSAMAYNEQFF.

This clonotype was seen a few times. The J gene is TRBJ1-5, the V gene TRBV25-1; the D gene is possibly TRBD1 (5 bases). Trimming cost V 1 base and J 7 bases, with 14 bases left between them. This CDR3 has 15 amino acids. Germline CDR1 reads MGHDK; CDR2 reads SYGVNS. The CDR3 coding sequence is TGTGCCAGCAGTGAATTTTCGGGGGATGGCCAGCCCCAGCATTTT. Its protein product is CASSEFSGDGQPQHF.

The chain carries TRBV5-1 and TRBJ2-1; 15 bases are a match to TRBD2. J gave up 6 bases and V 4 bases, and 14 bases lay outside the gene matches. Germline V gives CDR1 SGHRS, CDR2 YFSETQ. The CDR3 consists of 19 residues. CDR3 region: CASSHGLAGGLPSVNEQFF. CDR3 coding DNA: TGCGCCAGCAGCCACGGACTAGCGGGGGGGCTCCCCTCGGTCAATGAGCAGTTCTTC.

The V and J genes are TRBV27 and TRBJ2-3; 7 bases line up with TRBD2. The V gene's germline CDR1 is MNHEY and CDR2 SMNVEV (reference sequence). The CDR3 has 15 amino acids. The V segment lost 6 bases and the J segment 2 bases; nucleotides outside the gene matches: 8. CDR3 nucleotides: TGTGCCAGCAGGAGCGGGGTGGGGATCACAGATACGCAGTATTTT. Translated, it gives CASRSGVGITDTQYF.

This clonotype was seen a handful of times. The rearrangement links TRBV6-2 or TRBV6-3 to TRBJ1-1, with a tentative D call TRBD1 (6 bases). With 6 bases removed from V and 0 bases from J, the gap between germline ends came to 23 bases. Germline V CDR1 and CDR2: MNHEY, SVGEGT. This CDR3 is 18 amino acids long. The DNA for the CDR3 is TGTGCCAGCAGACTCCTCCGGGACACCGGAGGGGTGAACACTGAAGCTTTCTTT. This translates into CASRLLRDTGGVNTEAFF.

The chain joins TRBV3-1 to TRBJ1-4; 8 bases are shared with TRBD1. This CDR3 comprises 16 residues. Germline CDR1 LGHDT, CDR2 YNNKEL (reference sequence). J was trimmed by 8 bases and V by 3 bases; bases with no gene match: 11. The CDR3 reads CASSHSDTGTGEKLFF. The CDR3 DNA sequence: TGTGCCAGCAGCCATTCCGACACCGGGACAGGCGAAAAACTGTTTTTT.

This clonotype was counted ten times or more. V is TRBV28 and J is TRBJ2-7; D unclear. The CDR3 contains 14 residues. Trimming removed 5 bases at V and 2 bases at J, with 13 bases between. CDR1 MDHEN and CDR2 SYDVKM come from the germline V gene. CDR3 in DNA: TGTGCCAGCAGTCTCGGGCAATGGGCCTACGAGCAGTACTTC. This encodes CASSLGQWAYEQYF.

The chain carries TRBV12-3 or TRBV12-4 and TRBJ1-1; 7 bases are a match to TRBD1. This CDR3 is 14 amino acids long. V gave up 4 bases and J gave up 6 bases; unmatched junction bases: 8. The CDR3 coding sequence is TGTGCCAGCAGTTCTAGGCAGGGGGAGGCTGAAGCTTTCTTT. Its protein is CASSSRQGEAEAFF.

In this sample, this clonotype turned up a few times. CDR3 DNA: TGTGCCAGCAGCTCGAATACGGGCGCACAGGGGCCTTATAGCAATCAGCCCCAGCATTTT. Residues: CASSSNTGAQGPYSNQPQHF. The chain is built from TRBV7-3 and TRBJ1-5, with 7 bases aligning to TRBD1. With 4 bases clipped from V and 0 bases from J, the junction kept 18 bases outside the gene matches. This CDR3 spans 20 amino acids. Germline CDR1 SGHTA, CDR2 FQGTGA.

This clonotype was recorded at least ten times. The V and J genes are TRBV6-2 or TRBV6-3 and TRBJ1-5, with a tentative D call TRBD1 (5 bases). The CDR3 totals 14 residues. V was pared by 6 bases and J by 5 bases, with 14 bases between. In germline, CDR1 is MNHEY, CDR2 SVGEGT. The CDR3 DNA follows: TGTGCCAGCAGCTTGAGAGGGGCAGATCAGCCCCAGCATTTT. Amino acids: CASSLRGADQPQHF.

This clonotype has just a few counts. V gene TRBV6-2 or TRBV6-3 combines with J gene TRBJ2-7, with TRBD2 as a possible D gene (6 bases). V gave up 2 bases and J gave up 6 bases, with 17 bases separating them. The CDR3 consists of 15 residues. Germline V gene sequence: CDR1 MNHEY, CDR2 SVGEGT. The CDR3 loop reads CASSYPSGEPGEQYF. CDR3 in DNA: TGTGCCAGCAGTTACCCATCGGGGGAGCCGGGCGAGCAGTACTTC.

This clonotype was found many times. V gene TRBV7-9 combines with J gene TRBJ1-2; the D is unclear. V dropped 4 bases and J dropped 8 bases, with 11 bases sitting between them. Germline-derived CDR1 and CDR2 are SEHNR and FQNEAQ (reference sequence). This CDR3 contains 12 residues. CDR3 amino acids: CASSWGVAGYTF. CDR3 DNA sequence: TGTGCCAGCAGCTGGGGAGTCGCGGGCTACACCTTC.

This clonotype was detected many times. The CDR3 here is CASSPPGLSVYF. CDR3 nucleotides: TGTGCCAGCAGCCCCCCCGGACTAAGTGTATACTTC. The chain recombines TRBV7-2 with TRBJ2-4; a possible D gene is TRBD2 (6 bases). This CDR3 is built from 12 residues. Germline assignment: CDR1 SGHTA and CDR2 FQGNSA. The V end was cut by 5 bases, the J end by 16 bases, with 18 bases between.

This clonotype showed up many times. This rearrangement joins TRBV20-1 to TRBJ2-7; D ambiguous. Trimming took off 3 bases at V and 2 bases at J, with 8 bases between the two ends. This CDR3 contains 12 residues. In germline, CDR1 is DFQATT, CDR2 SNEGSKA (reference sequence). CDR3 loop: CSASINPYEQYF. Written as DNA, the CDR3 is TGCAGTGCTAGTATAAACCCCTACGAGCAGTACTTC.

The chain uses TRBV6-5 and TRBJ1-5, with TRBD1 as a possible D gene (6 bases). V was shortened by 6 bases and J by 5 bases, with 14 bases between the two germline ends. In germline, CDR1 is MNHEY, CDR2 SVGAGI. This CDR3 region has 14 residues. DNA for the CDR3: TGTGCCAGCAGACCGACAGGCTTTCATCAGCCCCAGCATTTT. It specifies CASRPTGFHQPQHF.

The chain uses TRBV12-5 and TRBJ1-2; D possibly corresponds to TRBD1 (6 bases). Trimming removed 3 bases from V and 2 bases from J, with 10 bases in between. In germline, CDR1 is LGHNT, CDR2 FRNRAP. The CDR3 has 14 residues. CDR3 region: CASGLGQPNYGYTF. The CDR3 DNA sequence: TGTGCTAGTGGTTTAGGACAGCCGAACTATGGCTACACCTTC. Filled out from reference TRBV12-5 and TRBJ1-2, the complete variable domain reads DARVTQTPRHKVTEMGQEVTMRCQPILGHNTVFWYRQTMMQGLELLAYFRNRAPLDDSGMPKDRFSAEMPDATLATLKIQPSEPRDSAVYFCASGLGQPNYGYTFGSGTRLTVV.

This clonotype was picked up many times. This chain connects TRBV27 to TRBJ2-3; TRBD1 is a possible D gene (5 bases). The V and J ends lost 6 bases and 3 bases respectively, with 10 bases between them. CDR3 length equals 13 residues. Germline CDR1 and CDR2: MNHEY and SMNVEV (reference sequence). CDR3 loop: CASRWQGTDTQYF. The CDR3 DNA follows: TGTGCCAGCAGGTGGCAGGGAACAGATACGCAGTATTTT.

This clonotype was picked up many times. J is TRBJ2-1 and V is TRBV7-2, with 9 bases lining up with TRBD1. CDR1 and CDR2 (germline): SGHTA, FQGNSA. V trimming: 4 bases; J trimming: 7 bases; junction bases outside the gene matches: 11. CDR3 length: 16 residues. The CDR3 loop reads CASSSLDRGSWNEQFF. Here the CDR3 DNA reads TGTGCCAGCAGCTCTTTGGACAGGGGAAGTTGGAATGAGCAGTTCTTC.

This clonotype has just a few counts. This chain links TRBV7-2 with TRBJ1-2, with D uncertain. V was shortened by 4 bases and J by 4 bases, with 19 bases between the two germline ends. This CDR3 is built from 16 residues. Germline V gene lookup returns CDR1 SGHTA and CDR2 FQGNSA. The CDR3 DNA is TGTGCCAGCAGCTCGGGCCGGGAGGATTGGCTCTATGGCTACACCTTC. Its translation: CASSSGREDWLYGYTF.

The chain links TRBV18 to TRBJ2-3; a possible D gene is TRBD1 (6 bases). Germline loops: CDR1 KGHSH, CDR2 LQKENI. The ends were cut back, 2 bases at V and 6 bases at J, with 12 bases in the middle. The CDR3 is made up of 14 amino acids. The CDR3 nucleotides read TGTGCCAGCTCACCAGAGACAGGATTTGATACGCAGTATTTT. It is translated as CASSPETGFDTQYF.

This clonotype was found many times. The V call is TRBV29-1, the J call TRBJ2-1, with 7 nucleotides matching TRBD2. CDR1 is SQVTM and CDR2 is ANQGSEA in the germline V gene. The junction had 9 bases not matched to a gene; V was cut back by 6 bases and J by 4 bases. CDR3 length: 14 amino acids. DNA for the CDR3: TGCAGCGTAGAGGCGGGAGCGGTATACAATGAGCAGTTCTTC. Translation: CSVEAGAVYNEQFF.

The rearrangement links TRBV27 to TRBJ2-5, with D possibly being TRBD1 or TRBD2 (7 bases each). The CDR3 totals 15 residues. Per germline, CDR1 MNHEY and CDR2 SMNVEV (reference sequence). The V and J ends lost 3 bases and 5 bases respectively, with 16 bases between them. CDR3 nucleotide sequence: TGTGCCAGCAGTTTTCTACACAGGGGAGGGGAGACCCAGTACTTC. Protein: CASSFLHRGGETQYF.

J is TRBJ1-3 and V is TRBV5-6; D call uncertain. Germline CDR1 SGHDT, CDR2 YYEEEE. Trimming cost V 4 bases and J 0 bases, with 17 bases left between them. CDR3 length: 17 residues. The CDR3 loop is CASSPPGGVYSGNTIYF. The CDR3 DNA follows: TGTGCCAGCAGCCCCCCCGGCGGGGTCTACTCTGGAAACACCATATATTTT.

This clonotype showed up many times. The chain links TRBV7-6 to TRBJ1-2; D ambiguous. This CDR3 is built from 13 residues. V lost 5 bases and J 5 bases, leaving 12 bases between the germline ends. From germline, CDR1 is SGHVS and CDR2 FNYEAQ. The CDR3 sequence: CASSKDGSYGYTF. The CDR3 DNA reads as TGTGCCAGCAGCAAGGACGGTAGTTATGGCTACACCTTC.

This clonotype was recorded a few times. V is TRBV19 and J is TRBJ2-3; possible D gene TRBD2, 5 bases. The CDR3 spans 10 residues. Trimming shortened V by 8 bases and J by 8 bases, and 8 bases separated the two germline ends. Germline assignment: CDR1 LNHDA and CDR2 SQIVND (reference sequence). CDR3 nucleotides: TGTGCCAGTGGACGGGGTACGCAGTATTTT. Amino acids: CASGRGTQYF.

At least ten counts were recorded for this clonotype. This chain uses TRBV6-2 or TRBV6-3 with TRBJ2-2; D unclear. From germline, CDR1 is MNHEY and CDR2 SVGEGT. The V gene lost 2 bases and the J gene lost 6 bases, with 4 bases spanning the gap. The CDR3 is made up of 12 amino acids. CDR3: CASSYGAGELFF. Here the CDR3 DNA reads TGTGCCAGCAGTTACGGGGCCGGGGAGCTGTTTTTT.

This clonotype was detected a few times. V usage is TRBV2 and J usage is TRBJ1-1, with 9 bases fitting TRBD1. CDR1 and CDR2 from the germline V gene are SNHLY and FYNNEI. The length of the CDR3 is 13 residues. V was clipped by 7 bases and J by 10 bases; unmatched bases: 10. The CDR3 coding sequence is TGTGCCAGCACACCGGGACAGGGCCGGGGAGCTTTCTTT. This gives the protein CASTPGQGRGAFF.

CDR3 DNA: TGTGCCAGCAGTTTCCCCCAGCAGAAGGACACCGGGGAGCTGTTTTTT. It encodes CASSFPQQKDTGELFF. The chain employs TRBV12-3 or TRBV12-4 and TRBJ2-2, with unresolved D. CDR3 length: 16 residues. Deletions cut 3 bases from V and 3 bases from J, with 14 bases between.